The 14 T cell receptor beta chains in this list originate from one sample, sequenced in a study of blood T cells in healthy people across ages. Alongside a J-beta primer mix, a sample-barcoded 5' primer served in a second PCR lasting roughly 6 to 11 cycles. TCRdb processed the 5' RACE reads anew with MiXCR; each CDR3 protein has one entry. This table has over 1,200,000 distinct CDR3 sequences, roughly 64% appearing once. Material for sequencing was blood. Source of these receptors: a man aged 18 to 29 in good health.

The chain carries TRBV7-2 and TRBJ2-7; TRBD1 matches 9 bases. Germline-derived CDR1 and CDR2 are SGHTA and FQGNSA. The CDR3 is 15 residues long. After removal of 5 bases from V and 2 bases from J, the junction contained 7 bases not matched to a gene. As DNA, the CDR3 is TGTGCCAGCAGCATAACCGGGACAGGGCCCTACGAGCAGTACTTC. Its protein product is CASSITGTGPYEQYF.

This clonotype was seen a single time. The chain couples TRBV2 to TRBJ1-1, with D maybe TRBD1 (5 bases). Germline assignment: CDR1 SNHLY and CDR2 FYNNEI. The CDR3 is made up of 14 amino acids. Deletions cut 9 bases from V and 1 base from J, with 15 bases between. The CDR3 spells CARRGRGENTEAFF. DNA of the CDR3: TGTGCCAGAAGAGGAAGGGGAGAGAACACTGAAGCTTTCTTT.

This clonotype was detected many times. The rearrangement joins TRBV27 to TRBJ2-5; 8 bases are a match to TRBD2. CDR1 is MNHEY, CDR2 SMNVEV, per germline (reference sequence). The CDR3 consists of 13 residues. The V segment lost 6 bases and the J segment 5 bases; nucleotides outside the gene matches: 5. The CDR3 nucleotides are TGTGCCAGCAGGCTACTAGCGGATGAGACCCAGTACTTC. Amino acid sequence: CASRLLADETQYF.

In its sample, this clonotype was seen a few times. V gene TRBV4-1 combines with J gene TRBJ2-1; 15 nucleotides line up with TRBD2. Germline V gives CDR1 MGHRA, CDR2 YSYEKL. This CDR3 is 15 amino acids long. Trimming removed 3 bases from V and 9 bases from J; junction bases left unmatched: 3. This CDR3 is CASSQGLAGGLEQFF. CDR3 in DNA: TGCGCCAGCAGCCAGGGACTAGCGGGAGGCCTTGAGCAGTTCTTC.

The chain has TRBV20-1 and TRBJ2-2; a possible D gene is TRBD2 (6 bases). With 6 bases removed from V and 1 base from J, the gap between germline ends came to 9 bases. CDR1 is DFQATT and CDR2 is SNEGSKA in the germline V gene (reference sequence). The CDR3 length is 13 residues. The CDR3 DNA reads TGCAGTGCAGCGGGTCGGAACACCGGGGAGCTGTTTTTT. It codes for CSAAGRNTGELFF.

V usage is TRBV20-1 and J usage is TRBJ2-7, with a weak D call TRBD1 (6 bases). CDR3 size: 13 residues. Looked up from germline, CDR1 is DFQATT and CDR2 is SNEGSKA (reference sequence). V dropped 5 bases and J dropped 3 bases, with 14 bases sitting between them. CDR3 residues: CSADRDTLYEQYF. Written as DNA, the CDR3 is TGCAGTGCTGACCGGGACACCCTCTACGAGCAGTACTTC.

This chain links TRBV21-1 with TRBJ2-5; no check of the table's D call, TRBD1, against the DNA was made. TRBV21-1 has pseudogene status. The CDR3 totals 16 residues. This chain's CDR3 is CASSKATGGIGKTQYF. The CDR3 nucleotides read TGTGCCAGCAGCAAAGCGACAGGGGGCATTGGGAAGACCCAGTACTTC.

CDR3 sequence reads: CASSQGQRGVGAFF. The DNA of the CDR3 is TGTGCCAGCAGCCAAGGTCAGAGGGGGGTTGGAGCTTTCTTT. The chain is built from TRBV14 and TRBJ1-1, with D possibly being TRBD1 (6 bases). Per the germline V gene, CDR1 is SGHDN and CDR2 is FVKESK. V lost 1 base to trimming and J lost 10 bases, with 16 bases between them. The CDR3 extends over 14 amino acids.

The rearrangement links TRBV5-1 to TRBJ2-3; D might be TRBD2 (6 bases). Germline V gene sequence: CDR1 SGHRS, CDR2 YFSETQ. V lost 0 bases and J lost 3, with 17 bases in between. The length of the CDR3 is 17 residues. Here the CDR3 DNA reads TGCGCCAGCAGCTTGGTATCTCGACTAGTCGGAACAGATACGCAGTATTTT. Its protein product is CASSLVSRLVGTDTQYF.

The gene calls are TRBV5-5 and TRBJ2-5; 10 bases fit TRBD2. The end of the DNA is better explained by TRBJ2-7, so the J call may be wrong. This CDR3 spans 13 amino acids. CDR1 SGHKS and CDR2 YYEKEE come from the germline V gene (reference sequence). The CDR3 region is CASQAGGSYEQYF. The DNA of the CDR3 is TGTGCCAGTCAAGCGGGAGGGAGTTACGAGCAGTACTTC.

This chain's CDR3 is CASSLAIDEQYF. The CDR3 nucleotides read TGTGCCAGCAGCTTGGCCATCGACGAGCAGTACTTC. This chain connects TRBV5-5 to TRBJ2-5; D gene ambiguous. The assigned J gene may be wrong: the sequence end matches TRBJ2-7 better. Looked up from germline, CDR1 is SGHKS and CDR2 is YYEKEE (reference sequence). The CDR3 extends over 12 amino acids.

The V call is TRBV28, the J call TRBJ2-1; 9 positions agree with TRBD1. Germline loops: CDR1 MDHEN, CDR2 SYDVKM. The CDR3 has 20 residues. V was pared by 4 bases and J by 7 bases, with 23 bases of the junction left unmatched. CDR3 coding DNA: TGTGCCAGCAGTTATCCACAGGGGGCTTTGTTTGGGTTTAGTGGAAATGAGCAGTTCTTC. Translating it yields CASSYPQGALFGFSGNEQFF.

In nucleotides, the CDR3 is TGTGCCAGCAGCTTAGCAGGGGGTGCTGAAGCTTTCTTT. It codes for CASSLAGGAEAFF. The V and J genes are TRBV7-9 and TRBJ1-1; tentative D call: TRBD1 (6 bases). The V and J ends lost 0 bases and 6 bases respectively, with 8 bases between them. The CDR3 has 13 amino acids. The germline gives CDR1 SEHNR, CDR2 FQNEAQ (reference sequence).

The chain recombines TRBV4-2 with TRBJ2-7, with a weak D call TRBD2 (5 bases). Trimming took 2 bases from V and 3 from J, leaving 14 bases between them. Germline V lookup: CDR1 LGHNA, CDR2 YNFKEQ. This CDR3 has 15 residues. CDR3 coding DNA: TGTGCCAGCAGCCAAAACGGAGGCCTTGTCTACGAGCAGTACTTC. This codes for CASSQNGGLVYEQYF.